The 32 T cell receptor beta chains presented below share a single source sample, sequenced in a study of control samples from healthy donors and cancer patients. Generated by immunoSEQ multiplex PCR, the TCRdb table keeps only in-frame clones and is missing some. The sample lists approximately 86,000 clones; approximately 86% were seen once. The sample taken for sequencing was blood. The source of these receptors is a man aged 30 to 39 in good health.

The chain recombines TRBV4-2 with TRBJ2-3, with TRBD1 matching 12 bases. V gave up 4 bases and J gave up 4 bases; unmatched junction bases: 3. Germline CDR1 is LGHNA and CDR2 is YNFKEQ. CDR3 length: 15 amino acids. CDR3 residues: CASSPGTGGPDTQYF. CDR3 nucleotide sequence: TGTGCCAGCAGCCCGGGGACAGGGGGCCCAGATACGCAGTATTTT.

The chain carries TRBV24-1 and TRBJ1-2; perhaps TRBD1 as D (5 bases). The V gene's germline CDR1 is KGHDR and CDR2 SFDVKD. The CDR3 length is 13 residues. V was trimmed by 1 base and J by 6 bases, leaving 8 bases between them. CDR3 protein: CATSDFSGDGYTF. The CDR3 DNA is TGTGCCACCAGTGATTTCTCGGGGGATGGCTACACCTTC.

CDR3 nucleotides: TGTGCCACCAGTGGACAGGGGAACACTGAAGCTTTCTTT. This translates into CATSGQGNTEAFF. The chain is built from TRBV24-1 and TRBJ1-1, with 7 bases lining up with TRBD1. V dropped 5 bases and J dropped 1; count of bases not matched to a gene: 0. The germline V gene has CDR1 KGHDR and CDR2 SFDVKD. The CDR3 loop spans 13 amino acids.

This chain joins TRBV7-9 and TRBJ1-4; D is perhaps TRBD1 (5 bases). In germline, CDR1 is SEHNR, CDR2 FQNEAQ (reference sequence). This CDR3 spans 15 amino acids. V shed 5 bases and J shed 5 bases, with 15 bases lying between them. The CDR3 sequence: CASSQNRFLNEKLFF. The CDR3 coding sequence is TGTGCCAGCAGCCAGAACAGGTTCTTAAATGAAAAACTGTTTTTT.

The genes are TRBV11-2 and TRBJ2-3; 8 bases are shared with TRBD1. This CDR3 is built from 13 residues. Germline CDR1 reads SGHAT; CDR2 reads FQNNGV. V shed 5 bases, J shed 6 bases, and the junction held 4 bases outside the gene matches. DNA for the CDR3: TGTGCCAGCAGCACCAACAGGGGGGATACGCAGTATTTT. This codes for CASSTNRGDTQYF.

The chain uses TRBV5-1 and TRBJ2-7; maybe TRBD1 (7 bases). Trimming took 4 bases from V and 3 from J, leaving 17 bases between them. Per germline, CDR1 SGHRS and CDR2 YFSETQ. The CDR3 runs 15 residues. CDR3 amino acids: CASSDGRGAVYEQYF. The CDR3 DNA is TGCGCCAGCAGCGATGGCAGGGGGGCGGTCTACGAGCAGTACTTC. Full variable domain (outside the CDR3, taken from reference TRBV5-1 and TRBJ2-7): KAGVTQTPRYLIKTRGQQVTLSCSPISGHRSVSWYQQTPGQGLQFLFEYFSETQRNKGNFPGRFSGRQFSNSRSEMNVSTLELGDSALYLCASSDGRGAVYEQYFGPGTRLTVT.

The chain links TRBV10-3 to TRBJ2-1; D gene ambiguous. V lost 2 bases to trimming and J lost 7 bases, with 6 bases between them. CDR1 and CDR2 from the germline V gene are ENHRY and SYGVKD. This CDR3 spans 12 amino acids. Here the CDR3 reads CAISERRNEQFF. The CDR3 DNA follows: TGTGCCATCAGTGAGAGGAGAAATGAGCAGTTCTTC.

In nucleotides, the CDR3 is TGTGCCAGCAGCTTGACTAGCGGGGACACCGGGGAGCTGTTTTTT. Translated, it gives CASSLTSGDTGELFF. The rearrangement uses TRBV7-9 and TRBJ2-2, with TRBD2 identical over 11 bases. This CDR3 is built from 15 residues. Germline CDR1 is SEHNR and CDR2 is FQNEAQ (reference sequence). Trimming removed 3 bases from V and 3 bases from J; junction bases left unmatched: 0.

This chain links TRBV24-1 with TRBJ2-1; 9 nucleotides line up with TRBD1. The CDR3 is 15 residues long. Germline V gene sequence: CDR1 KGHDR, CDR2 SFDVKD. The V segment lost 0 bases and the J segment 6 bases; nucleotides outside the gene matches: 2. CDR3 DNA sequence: TGTGCCACCAGTGATTTGCCGGACAGGGGCAATGAGCAGTTCTTC. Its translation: CATSDLPDRGNEQFF.

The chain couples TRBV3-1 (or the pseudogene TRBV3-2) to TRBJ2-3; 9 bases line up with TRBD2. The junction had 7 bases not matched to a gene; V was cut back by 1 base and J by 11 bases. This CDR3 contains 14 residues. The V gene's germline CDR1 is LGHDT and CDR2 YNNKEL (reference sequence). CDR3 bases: TGTGCCAGCAGCCAAGGGGGCGGGGGGGCCCAGCAGTATTTT. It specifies CASSQGGGGAQQYF.

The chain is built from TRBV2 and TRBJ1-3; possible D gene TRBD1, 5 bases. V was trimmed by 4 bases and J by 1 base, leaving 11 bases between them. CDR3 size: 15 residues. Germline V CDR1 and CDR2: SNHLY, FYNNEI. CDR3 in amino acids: CASSALRGSGNTIYF. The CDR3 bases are TGTGCCAGCAGTGCGTTAAGGGGTTCTGGAAACACCATATATTTT. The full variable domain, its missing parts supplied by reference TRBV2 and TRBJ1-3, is EPEVTQTPSHQVTQMGQEVILRCVPISNHLYFYWYRQILGQKVEFLVSFYNNEISEKSEIFDDQFSVERPDGSNFTLKIRSTKLEDSAMYFCASSALRGSGNTIYFGEGSWLTVV.

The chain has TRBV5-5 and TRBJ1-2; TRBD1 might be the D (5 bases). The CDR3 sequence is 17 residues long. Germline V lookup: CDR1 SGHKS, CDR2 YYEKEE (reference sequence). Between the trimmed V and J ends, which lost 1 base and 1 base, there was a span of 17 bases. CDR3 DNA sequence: TGTGCCAGCAGCTTGTCAGGGATTCCCAGCCTTAACTATGGCTACACCTTC. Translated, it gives CASSLSGIPSLNYGYTF.

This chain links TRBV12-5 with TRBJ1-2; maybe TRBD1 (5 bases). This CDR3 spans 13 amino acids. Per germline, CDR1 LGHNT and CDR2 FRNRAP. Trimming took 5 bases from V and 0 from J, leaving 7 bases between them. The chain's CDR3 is CASGTTANYGYTF. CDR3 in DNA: TGTGCTAGTGGTACGACAGCTAACTATGGCTACACCTTC.

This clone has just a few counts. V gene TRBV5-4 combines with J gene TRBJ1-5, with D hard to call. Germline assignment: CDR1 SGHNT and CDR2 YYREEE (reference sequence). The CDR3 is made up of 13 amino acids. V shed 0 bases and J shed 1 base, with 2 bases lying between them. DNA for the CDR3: TGTGCCAGCAGCTTGGACAGCAATCAGCCCCAGCATTTT. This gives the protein CASSLDSNQPQHF.

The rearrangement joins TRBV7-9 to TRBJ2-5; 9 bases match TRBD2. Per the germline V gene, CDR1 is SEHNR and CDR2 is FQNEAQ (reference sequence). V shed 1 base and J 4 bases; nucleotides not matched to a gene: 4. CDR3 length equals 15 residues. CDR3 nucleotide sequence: TGTGCCAGCAGCTTAGAGCGGGGGGCCAGAGAGACCCAGTACTTC. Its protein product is CASSLERGARETQYF.

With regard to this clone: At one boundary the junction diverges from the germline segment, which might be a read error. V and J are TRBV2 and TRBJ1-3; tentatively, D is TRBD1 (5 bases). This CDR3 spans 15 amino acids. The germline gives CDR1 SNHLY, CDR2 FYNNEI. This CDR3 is CASSEDQGSRNTIYF. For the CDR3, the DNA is TGTGCCAGCAGCGAAGACCAGGGATCTAGAAACACCATATATTTT. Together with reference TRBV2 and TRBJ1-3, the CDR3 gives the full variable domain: EPEVTQTPSHQVTQMGQEVILRCVPISNHLYFYWYRQILGQKVEFLVSFYNNEISEKSEIFDDQFSVERPDGSNFTLKIRSTKLEDSAMYFCASSEDQGSRNTIYFGEGSWLTVV.

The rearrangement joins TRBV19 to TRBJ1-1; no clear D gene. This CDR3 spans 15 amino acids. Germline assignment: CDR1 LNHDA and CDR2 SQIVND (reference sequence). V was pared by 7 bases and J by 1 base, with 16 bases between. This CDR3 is CASKGLARWNTEAFF. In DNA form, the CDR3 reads TGTGCCAGTAAAGGTTTGGCCAGATGGAACACTGAAGCTTTCTTT.

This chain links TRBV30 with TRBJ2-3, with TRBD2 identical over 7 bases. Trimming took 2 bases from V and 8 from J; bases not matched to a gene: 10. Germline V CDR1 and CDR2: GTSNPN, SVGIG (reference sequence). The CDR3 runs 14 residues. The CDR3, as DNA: TGTGCCTGGAGTCCCACAAGACTAGCTTCTACGCAGTATTTT. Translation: CAWSPTRLASTQYF.

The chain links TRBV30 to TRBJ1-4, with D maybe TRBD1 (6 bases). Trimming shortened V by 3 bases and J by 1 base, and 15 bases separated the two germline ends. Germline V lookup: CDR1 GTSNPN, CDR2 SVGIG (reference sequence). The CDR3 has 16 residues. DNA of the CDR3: TGTGCCTGGAGCCGGAAAACAGGGATAACTAATGAAAAACTGTTTTTT. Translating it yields CAWSRKTGITNEKLFF.

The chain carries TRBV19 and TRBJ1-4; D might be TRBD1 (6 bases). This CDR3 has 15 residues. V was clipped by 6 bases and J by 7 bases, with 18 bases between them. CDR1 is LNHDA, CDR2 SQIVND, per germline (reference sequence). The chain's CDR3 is CASSRNRAEVEKLFF. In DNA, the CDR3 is TGTGCCAGTAGCCGCAACAGGGCGGAGGTTGAAAAACTGTTTTTT.

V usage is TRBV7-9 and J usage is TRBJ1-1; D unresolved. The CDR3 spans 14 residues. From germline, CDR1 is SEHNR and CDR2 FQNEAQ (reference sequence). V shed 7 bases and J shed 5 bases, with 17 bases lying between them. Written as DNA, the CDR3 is TGTGCCAGCATCCTCTGGGCTCTTGGGACTGAAGCTTTCTTT. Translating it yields CASILWALGTEAFF.

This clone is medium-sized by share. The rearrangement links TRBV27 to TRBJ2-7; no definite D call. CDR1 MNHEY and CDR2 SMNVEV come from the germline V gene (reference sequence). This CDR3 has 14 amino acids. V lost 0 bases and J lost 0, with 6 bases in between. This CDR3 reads CASSLSRSSYEQYV. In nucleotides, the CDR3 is TGTGCCAGCAGTTTATCCAGGAGCTCCTACGAGCAGTACGTC.

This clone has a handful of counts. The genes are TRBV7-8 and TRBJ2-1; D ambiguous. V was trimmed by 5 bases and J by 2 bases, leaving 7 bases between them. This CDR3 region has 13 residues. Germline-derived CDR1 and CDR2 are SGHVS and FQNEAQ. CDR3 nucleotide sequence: TGTGCCAGCAGCACCCCCCCCTACAATGAGCAGTTCTTC. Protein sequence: CASSTPPYNEQFF.

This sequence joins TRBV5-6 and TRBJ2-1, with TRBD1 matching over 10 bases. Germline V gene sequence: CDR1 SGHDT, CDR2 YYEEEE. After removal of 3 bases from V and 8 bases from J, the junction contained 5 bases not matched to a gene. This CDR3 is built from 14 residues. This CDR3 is CASSSTGGRDEQFF. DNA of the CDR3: TGTGCCAGCAGCTCGACAGGGGGCCGGGATGAGCAGTTCTTC.

The CDR3 DNA reads as TGCAGCGTTGAGCGTAGCGTCGGCACAGATACGCAGTATTTT. Protein: CSVERSVGTDTQYF. The chain carries TRBV29-1 and TRBJ2-3, with D perhaps TRBD2 (5 bases). V lost 3 bases to trimming and J lost 1 base, with 11 bases between them. The CDR3 runs 14 residues. Germline CDR1 reads SQVTM; CDR2 reads ANQGSEA.

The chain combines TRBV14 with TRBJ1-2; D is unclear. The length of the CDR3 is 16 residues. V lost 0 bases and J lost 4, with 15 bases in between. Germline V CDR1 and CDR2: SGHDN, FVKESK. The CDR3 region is CASSQDLAGLPYGYTF. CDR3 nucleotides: TGTGCCAGCAGCCAAGACTTGGCCGGCCTCCCCTATGGCTACACCTTC.

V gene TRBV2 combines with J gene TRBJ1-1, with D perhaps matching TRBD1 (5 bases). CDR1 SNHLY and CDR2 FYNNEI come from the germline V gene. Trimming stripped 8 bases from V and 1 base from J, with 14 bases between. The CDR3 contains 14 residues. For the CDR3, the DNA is TGTGCCAGCGGGACCCAGGGTAAGAACACTGAAGCTTTCTTT. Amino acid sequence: CASGTQGKNTEAFF.

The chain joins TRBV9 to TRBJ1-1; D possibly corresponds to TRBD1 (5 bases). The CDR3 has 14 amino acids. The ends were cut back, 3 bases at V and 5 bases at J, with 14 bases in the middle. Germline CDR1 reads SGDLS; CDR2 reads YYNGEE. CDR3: CASSAGIGGTEAFF. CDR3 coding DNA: TGTGCCAGCAGCGCCGGGATCGGGGGGACTGAAGCTTTCTTT.

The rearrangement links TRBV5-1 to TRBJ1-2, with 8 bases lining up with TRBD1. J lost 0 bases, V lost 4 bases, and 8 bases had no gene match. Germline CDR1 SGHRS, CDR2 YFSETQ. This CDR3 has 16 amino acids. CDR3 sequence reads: CASSTQDRAANYGYTF. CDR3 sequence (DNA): TGCGCCAGCAGCACCCAGGACAGGGCCGCTAACTATGGCTACACCTTC.

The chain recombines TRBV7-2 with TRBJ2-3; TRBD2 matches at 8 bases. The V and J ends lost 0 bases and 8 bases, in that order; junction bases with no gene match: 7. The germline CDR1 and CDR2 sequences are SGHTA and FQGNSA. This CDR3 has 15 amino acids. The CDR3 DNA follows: TGTGCCAGCAGCTTAGCGGGGGGCCGGGAGGGTACGCAGTATTTT. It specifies CASSLAGGREGTQYF.

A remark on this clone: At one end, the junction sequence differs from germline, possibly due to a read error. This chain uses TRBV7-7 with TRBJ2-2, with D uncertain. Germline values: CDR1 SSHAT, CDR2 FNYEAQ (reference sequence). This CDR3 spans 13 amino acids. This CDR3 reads CASSKEHTGELFF. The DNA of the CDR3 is TGTGCTAGCAGCAAAGAACACACCGGGGAGCTGTTTTTT.

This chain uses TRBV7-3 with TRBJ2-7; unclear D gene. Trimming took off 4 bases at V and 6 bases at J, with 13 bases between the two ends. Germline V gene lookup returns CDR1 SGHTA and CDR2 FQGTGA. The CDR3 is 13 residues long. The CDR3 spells CASSSSVTGEQYF. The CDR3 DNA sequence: TGTGCCAGCAGCTCGAGCGTAACGGGCGAGCAGTACTTC.